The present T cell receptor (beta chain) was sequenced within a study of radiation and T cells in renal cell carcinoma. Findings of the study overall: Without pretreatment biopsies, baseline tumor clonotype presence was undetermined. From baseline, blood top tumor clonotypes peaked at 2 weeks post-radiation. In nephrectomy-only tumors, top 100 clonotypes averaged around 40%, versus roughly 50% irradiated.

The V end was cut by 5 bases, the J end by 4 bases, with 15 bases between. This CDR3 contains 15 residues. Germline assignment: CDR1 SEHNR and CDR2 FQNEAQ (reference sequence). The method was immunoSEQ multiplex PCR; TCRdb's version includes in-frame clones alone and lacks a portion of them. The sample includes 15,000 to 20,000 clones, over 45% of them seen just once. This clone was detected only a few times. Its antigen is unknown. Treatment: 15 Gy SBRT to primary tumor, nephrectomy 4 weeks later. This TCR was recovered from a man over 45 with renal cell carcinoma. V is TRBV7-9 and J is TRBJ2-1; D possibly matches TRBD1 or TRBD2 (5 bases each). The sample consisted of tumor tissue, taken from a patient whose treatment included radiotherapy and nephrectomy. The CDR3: CASSRGRKEYNEQFF. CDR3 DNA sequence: TGTGCCAGCAGCCGGGGACGGAAGGAATACAATGAGCAGTTCTTC.